Below, 5 T cell receptor beta chains from the same sample are listed, as sequenced in a study of regulatory T cells in long-lasting Graves disease. Specified time point: newly diagnosed GD, antithyroid drugs for less than 3 months. From PBMCs, RNA was extracted and then used to make the TCR library. CDR3-region Arm-PCR and iRepertoire HTBI primers produced the TCR beta libraries. MiXCR was run by TCRdb on the multiplex PCR reads, yielding one entry per CDR3 protein. Among about 440,000 distinct CDR3 sequences listed, just under 15% were seen once. The same specimen was also included in a second study, on T cells in Graves' hyperthyroidism and ophthalmopathy.

The source material was peripheral blood mononuclear cells (PBMCs), sampled at new diagnosis, from a patient treated with antithyroid drugs. The receptors here all came from a woman in her 30s with Graves disease.

This clonotype has a count of ten or more. The V gene is TRBV6-1, the J gene TRBJ1-4; 7 bases match TRBD1. CDR1 and CDR2 (germline): MNHNS, SASEGT. The ends lost 0 bases at V and 8 bases at J; junction bases unmatched: 3. The CDR3 extends over 14 amino acids. CDR3 coding DNA: TGTGCCAGCAGTGAAGCCACAGGGGTGGAAAAACTGTTTTTT. Protein: CASSEATGVEKLFF.

This clonotype was counted only a few times. The chain carries TRBV10-3 and TRBJ1-2; D remains unclear. Germline V gene data show CDR1 as ENHRY and CDR2 as SYGVKD. This CDR3 has 15 amino acids. Trimming pared 0 bases from V and 2 bases from J, leaving 10 bases between. The CDR3 is CAISESYRENYGYTF. CDR3 nucleotides: TGTGCCATCAGTGAGTCGTATAGGGAAAACTATGGCTACACCTTC.

This rearrangement joins TRBV19 to TRBJ2-7, with TRBD1 identical over 11 bases. Germline loops: CDR1 LNHDA, CDR2 SQIVND (reference sequence). This CDR3 comprises 14 residues. V lost 7 bases to trimming and J lost 1 base; unmatched junction nucleotides: 3. Written as DNA, the CDR3 is TGTGCCAGTACTAGGGACAGGGGGTCCTACGAGCAGTACTTC. Amino acid sequence: CASTRDRGSYEQYF.

V gene TRBV4-1 combines with J gene TRBJ1-1, with 8 bases fitting TRBD1. CDR1 is MGHRA, CDR2 YSYEKL, per germline. V trimming: 3 bases; J trimming: 4 bases; junction bases outside the gene matches: 4. The length of the CDR3 is 14 residues. CDR3 DNA sequence: TGCGCCAGCAGCCACCCCACAGGGGGCACTGAAGCTTTCTTT. Encoded protein: CASSHPTGGTEAFF.

This clonotype has just a few counts. The chain uses TRBV12-5 and TRBJ2-7; 13 nucleotides align to TRBD2. Germline V gene data show CDR1 as LGHNT and CDR2 as FRNRAP. J lost 2 bases, V lost 0 bases, and 7 bases had no gene match. The CDR3 covers 18 residues. The DNA for the CDR3 is TGTGCTAGTGGTTTGGTACCTCTACTAGCGGGAGGGCCCTACGAGCAGTACTTC. Protein sequence: CASGLVPLLAGGPYEQYF.